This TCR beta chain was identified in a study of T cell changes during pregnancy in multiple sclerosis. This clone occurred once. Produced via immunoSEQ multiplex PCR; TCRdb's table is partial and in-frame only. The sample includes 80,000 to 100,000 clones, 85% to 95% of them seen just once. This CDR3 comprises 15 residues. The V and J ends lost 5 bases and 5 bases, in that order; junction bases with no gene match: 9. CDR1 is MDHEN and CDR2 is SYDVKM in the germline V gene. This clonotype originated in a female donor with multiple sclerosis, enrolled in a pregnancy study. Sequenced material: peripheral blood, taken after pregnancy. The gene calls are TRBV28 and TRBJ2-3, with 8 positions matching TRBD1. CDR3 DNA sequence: TGTGCCAGCAGTACCCGGACAGGGTACGGAGATACGCAGTATTTT. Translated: CASSTRTGYGDTQYF.